This TCR beta chain was sequenced in a study of shared clonotypes between healthy human individuals. The naive CD8 population came from CD45RO-negative cells selected for CCR7, without terminally differentiated effector memory CD45RA+ cells. Study results and limitations: The study drew on few donors, limiting represented genetic and exposure-history diversity. The researchers took only blood, and tissue repertoires probably look different.

As for this clone: The antigen remains unidentified.

Deep-level assay runs were performed. Generated by immunoSEQ multiplex PCR, the TCRdb table keeps only in-frame clones and is missing some. The table lists around 1.9 million clones, 93% of them singletons. The sequenced sample was naive CD8+ T cells from PBMCs. This clonotype was sampled from a man between 18 and 35 years old in good health. Some clones in this sample may be carry-over from other donors' samples.

The CDR3 is CASSLTPRGNQPQHF. For the CDR3, the DNA is TGTGCCAGCAGTTTAACCCCCAGGGGGAATCAGCCCCAGCATTTT. The chain couples TRBV6-6 to TRBJ1-5; TRBD1 agrees at 7 bases. The CDR3 consists of 15 residues. The V segment lost 4 bases and the J segment 4 bases; nucleotides outside the gene matches: 7. Germline V CDR1 and CDR2: MNHNY, SVGAGI (reference sequence).